Listed here is a single TCR beta chain. Its specificity is not known. These data are taken from a study of CD8 T cells in Susac syndrome. Study-level points and caveats: It was acknowledged by the study that relatively few individuals were included in its TCR sequencing and HLA analysis.

It was with random hexamers that roughly 0.5 to 1 ug RNA was reverse transcribed. Multiplex PCR with immunoSEQ amplified the TCR beta CDR3 across 54 Vbeta and 13 Jbeta. TCRdb itself ran the immunoSEQ multiplex PCR reads through MiXCR, one entry per CDR3 protein. Among fewer than 85,000 distinct CDR3 sequences listed, about 94% were seen once. The CDR3 sequence is 14 residues long. Between the trimmed V and J ends, which lost 1 base and 9 bases, there was a span of 13 bases. Germline V gene lookup returns CDR1 LGHNA and CDR2 YSLEER. TCR beta from blood CD8+ and CD4+ T cells was sequenced. Negative isolation yielded CD8+ and CD4+ T cells; FACS enriched TEMRA cells.

Material: CD8+ T cells from PBMCs. The receptor was isolated from a human donor with multiple sclerosis. This sequence joins TRBV4-3 and TRBJ1-5; unclear D gene. In DNA form, the CDR3 reads TGCGCCAGCAGCCAAGGAGTGACGGGAGGGCCCCAGCATTTT. As protein: CASSQGVTGGPQHF.